This section outlines one T cell receptor beta chain sequence together with its context. Its specificity is not known. This entry belongs to a study of OX40 agonist ivuxolimab in advanced cancers. Study findings and constraints: Nonresponders, in some cases, also had low normalized T-cell clonal expansion. Undetermined was the antigen specificity of the expanded peripheral T cells. At doses 0.1 to 3.0 mg/kg, CD4+ and CD8+ clones expanded.

TCRdb's table, derived via immunoSEQ multiplex PCR, lists solely in-frame clones and lacks some. The sample has tens of thousands of clones, approximately 89% seen once; the top ten hold approximately 0.9%. V gave up 7 bases and J gave up 5 bases; unmatched junction bases: 11. In germline, CDR1 is GTSNPN, CDR2 SVGIG (reference sequence). This CDR3 is 14 amino acids long. This chain links TRBV30 with TRBJ1-2; 9 bases align to TRBD1. This TCR was recovered from an adult with an advanced solid tumor such as melanoma, head and neck, liver or kidney cancer. Specimen: CD4+ or CD8+ T cells sorted from blood, collected in a trial of the OX40 agonist ivuxolimab. This CDR3 reads CALYRGQGEYGYTF. DNA of the CDR3: TGTGCCTTATATCGGGGACAGGGAGAGTATGGCTACACCTTC.